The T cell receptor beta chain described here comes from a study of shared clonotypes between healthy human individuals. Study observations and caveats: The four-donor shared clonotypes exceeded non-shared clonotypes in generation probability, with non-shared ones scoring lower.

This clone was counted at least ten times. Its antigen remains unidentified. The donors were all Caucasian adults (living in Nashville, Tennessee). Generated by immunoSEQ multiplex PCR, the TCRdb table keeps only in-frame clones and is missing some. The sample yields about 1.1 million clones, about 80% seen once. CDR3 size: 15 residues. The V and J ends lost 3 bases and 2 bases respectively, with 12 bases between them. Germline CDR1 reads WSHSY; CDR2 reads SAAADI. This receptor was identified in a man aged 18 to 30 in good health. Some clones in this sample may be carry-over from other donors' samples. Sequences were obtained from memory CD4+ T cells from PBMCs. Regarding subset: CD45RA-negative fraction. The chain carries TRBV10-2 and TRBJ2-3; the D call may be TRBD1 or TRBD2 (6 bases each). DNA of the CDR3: TGCGCCAGCAGTGATAGGCGGGGACACACAGATACGCAGTATTTT. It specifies CASSDRRGHTDTQYF.